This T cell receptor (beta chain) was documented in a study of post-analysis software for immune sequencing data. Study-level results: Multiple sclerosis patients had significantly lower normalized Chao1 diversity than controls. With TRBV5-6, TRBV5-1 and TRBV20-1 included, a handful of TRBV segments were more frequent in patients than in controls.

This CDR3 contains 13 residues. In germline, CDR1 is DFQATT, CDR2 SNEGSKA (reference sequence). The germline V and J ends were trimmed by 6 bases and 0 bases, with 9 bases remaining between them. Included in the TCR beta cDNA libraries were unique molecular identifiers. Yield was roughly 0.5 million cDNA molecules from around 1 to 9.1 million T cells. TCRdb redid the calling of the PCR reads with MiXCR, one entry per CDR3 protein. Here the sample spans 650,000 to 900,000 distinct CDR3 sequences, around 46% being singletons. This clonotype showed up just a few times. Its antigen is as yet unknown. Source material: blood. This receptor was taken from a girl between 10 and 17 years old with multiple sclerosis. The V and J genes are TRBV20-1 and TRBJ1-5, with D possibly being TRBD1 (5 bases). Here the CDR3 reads CSAGTASNQPQHF. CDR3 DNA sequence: TGCAGTGCCGGGACGGCTAGCAATCAGCCCCAGCATTTT.